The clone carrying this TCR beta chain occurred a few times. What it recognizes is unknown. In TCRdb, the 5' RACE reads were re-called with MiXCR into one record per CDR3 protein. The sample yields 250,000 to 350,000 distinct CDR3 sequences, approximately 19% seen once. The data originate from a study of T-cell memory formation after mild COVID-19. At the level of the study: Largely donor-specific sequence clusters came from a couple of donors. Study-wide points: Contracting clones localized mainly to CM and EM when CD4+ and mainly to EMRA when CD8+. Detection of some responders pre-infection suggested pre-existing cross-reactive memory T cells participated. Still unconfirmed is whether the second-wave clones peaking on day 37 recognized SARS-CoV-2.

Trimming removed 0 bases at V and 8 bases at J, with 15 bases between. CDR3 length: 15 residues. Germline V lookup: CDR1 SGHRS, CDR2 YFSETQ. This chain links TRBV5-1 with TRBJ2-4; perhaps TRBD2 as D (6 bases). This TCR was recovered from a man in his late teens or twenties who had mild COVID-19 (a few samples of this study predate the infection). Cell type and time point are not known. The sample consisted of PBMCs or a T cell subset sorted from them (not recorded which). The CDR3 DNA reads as TGCGCCAGCAGCTTGGCCATCGGGGGTGAGGACATTCAGTACTTC. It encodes CASSLAIGGEDIQYF.